These 21 T cell receptor beta chains share one sample of origin, sequenced in a study of blood T cell repertoires in COVID-19. Clones were sequenced by immunoSEQ multiplex PCR, and TCRdb holds only the in-frame ones, with some missing. The sample contains roughly 25,000 clones, around 91% of which appear only once. Sequenced: peripheral blood. All receptors come from a man between 65 and 85 years old with acute or convalescent COVID-19.

V is TRBV5-6 and J is TRBJ1-4; D is undetermined. The germline V and J ends were trimmed by 3 bases and 0 bases, with 18 bases remaining between them. The CDR3 is 18 residues long. CDR1 and CDR2 from the germline V gene are SGHDT and YYEEEE. DNA of the CDR3: TGTGCCAGCAGCTGGTCCACCTCCTCCGGGGCAACTAATGAAAAACTGTTTTTT. Translated: CASSWSTSSGATNEKLFF.

The chain couples TRBV18 to TRBJ1-3, with D unclear. V lost 1 base to trimming and J lost 2 bases, with 18 bases between them. Germline-derived CDR1 and CDR2 are KGHSH and LQKENI. This CDR3 has 18 amino acids. The CDR3 coding sequence is TGTGCCAGCTCACCACTTCGGGAGCGGAGTAAAACTGGAAACACCATATATTTT. Translation gives CASSPLRERSKTGNTIYF. Complete variable domain (other parts from reference TRBV18 and TRBJ1-3): NAGVMQNPRHLVRRRGQEARLRCSPMKGHSHVYWYRQLPEEGLKFMVYLQKENIIDESGMPKERFSAEFPKEGPSILRIQQVVRGDSAAYFCASSPLRERSKTGNTIYFGEGSWLTVV.

The DNA for the CDR3 is TGTGCCAGTAGTATATCGGGGAGAAACACCATATATTTT. The encoded protein is CASSISGRNTIYF. The gene calls are TRBV19 and TRBJ1-3; D call uncertain. The CDR3 is made up of 13 amino acids. The germline V gene encodes CDR1 LNHDA and CDR2 SQIVND (reference sequence). V was shortened by 2 bases and J by 5 bases, with 7 bases between the two germline ends.

V gene TRBV3-1 (or the pseudogene TRBV3-2) combines with J gene TRBJ1-2; no clear D gene. This CDR3 contains 13 residues. The germline gives CDR1 LGHDT, CDR2 YNNKEL (reference sequence). V was pared by 5 bases and J by 4 bases, with 11 bases between. The CDR3 protein is CASSLEATYGYTF. DNA of the CDR3: TGTGCCAGCAGCTTGGAGGCGACCTATGGCTACACCTTC.

The genes are TRBV29-1 and TRBJ2-6; D may be TRBD2 (5 bases). V lost 7 bases to trimming and J lost 0 bases, with 10 bases between them. Germline loops: CDR1 SQVTM, CDR2 ANQGSEA. CDR3 length equals 14 residues. The chain's CDR3 is CSANGVSGANVLTF. The DNA for the CDR3 is TGCAGCGCAAACGGGGTCTCTGGGGCCAACGTCCTGACTTTC.

The rearrangement links TRBV24-1 to TRBJ2-3; 7 bases are shared with TRBD2. The V segment lost 3 bases and the J segment 2 bases; nucleotides outside the gene matches: 16. The CDR3 loop spans 19 amino acids. The germline V gene has CDR1 KGHDR and CDR2 SFDVKD. The CDR3 spells CATSDPNWKRGTYTDTQYF. CDR3 sequence (DNA): TGTGCCACCAGTGATCCCAACTGGAAGCGGGGAACCTACACAGATACGCAGTATTTT.

CDR3 nucleotide sequence: TGTGCCAGCAGCTTGGCCCTAGCGGGACGAGGAGATACGCAGTATTTT. It is translated as CASSLALAGRGDTQYF. The chain carries TRBV5-4 and TRBJ2-3, with 9 bases fitting TRBD2. Looked up from germline, CDR1 is SGHNT and CDR2 is YYREEE (reference sequence). This CDR3 region has 16 residues. V lost 0 bases and J lost 5; bases outside the gene matches: 7. The full variable domain, in which reference TRBV5-4 and TRBJ2-3 provide the parts outside the CDR3, is ETGVTQSPTHLIKTRGQQVTLRCSSQSGHNTVSWYQQALGQGPQFIFQYYREEENGRGNFPPRFSGLQFPNYSSELNVNALELDDSALYLCASSLALAGRGDTQYFGPGTRLTVL.

The chain links TRBV7-6 to TRBJ1-5; D call uncertain. V was clipped by 2 bases and J by 5 bases, with 13 bases between them. Germline lookup yields CDR1 SGHVS and CDR2 FNYEAQ. The CDR3 extends over 15 amino acids. The CDR3 loop is CASSLRPGRDQPQHF. The CDR3 DNA sequence: TGTGCCAGCAGCTTAAGGCCCGGGAGGGATCAGCCCCAGCATTTT.

The chain links TRBV29-1 to TRBJ1-1; D remains unclear. The length of the CDR3 is 10 residues. Per the germline V gene, CDR1 is SQVTM and CDR2 is ANQGSEA. The V end lost 7 bases, the J end lost 4 bases, and 7 bases lay between the germline ends. The CDR3 nucleotides read TGCAGCGGTGGAGGCACTGAAGCTTTCTTT. It codes for CSGGGTEAFF. The whole variable domain, remainder taken from reference TRBV29-1 and TRBJ1-1, is SAVISQKPSRDICQRGTSLTIQCQVDSQVTMMFWYRQQPGQSLTLIATANQGSEATYESGFVIDKFPISRPNLTFSTLTVSNMSPEDSSIYLCSGGGTEAFFGQGTRLTVV.

This chain links TRBV5-4 with TRBJ1-2; D is undetermined. Germline V CDR1 and CDR2: SGHNT, YYREEE (reference sequence). CDR3 size: 13 residues. The ends were cut back, 4 bases at V and 8 bases at J, with 15 bases in the middle. The CDR3 bases are TGTGCCAGCAGCCTCCCCGGCCAGCGGGGCTACACCTTC. It is translated as CASSLPGQRGYTF.

The chain recombines TRBV6-2 or TRBV6-3 with TRBJ1-5; 10 bases agree with TRBD1. V lost 4 bases and J lost 4; bases outside the gene matches: 7. There are 16 residues in the CDR3. Germline CDR1 MNHEY, CDR2 SVGEGT. CDR3: CASSWWTGGSNQPQHF. CDR3 nucleotides: TGTGCCAGCAGTTGGTGGACAGGGGGAAGTAATCAGCCCCAGCATTTT.

This clone was seen only once. This chain joins TRBV5-1 and TRBJ1-3; possibly TRBD1 for D (6 bases). V was clipped by 0 bases and J by 1 base, with 14 bases between them. This CDR3 comprises 17 residues. Looked up from germline, CDR1 is SGHRS and CDR2 is YFSETQ. CDR3 bases: TGCGCCAGCAGCTTGGTACAGGGTGTATCGTCTGGAAACACCATATATTTT. This sequence encodes CASSLVQGVSSGNTIYF.

The chain recombines TRBV7-3 with TRBJ1-1; tentative D call: TRBD1 (5 bases). The germline CDR1 and CDR2 sequences are SGHTA and FQGTGA. The CDR3 consists of 13 residues. V shed 5 bases and J shed 4 bases, with 11 bases lying between them. This CDR3 is CASSVQGGTEAFF. In DNA form, the CDR3 reads TGTGCCAGCAGCGTTCAGGGCGGCACTGAAGCTTTCTTT. The variable domain in full, with the rest retrieved from reference TRBV7-3 and TRBJ1-1, is GAGVSQTPSNKVTEKGKYVELRCDPISGHTALYWYRQSLGQGPEFLIYFQGTGAADDSGLPNDRFFAVRPEGSVSTLKIQRTERGDSAVYLCASSVQGGTEAFFGQGTRLTVV.

The chain uses TRBV4-3 and TRBJ1-2, with TRBD1 identical over 7 bases. The V gene end was trimmed by 1 base and the J gene end by 8 bases; junction bases not matched to a gene: 10. From germline, CDR1 is LGHNA and CDR2 YSLEER. The length of the CDR3 is 15 residues. The CDR3: CASSQVLQGSQGYTF. In DNA, the CDR3 is TGCGCCAGCAGCCAAGTACTACAGGGGTCTCAAGGCTACACCTTC.

The chain has TRBV6-5 and TRBJ1-4; a weak D match, TRBD1 (5 bases). Trimming removed 3 bases from V and 7 bases from J, with 12 bases in between. The CDR3 is 14 amino acids. Germline V CDR1 and CDR2: MNHEY, SVGAGI. CDR3 in DNA: TGTGCCAGCAGTTATGGCAGGGTGGGTGAAAAACTGTTTTTT. This gives the protein CASSYGRVGEKLFF.

This chain uses TRBV5-6 with TRBJ2-7, with TRBD2 as a possible D gene (7 bases). The CDR3 runs to 13 residues. Per the germline V gene, CDR1 is SGHDT and CDR2 is YYEEEE. V lost 4 bases and J 2 bases, leaving 10 bases between the germline ends. CDR3 region: CASSPGGPYEQYF. For the CDR3, the DNA is TGTGCCAGCAGCCCCGGGGGGCCCTACGAGCAGTACTTC.

The chain uses TRBV19 and TRBJ1-2; perhaps TRBD1 as D (6 bases). Per germline, CDR1 LNHDA and CDR2 SQIVND (reference sequence). The ends were cut back, 2 bases at V and 4 bases at J, with 14 bases in the middle. The CDR3 length is 15 residues. CDR3 sequence (DNA): TGTGCCAGTAGTATATCCCCAGGGGAAGGCTATGGCTACACCTTC. Protein: CASSISPGEGYGYTF.

In nucleotides, the CDR3 is TGTGCCAGCAGCGCCTCCCTGTTCGCGGGAGCACCCCCTAGATACACCGGGGAGCTGTTTTTT. Translating gives CASSASLFAGAPPRYTGELFF. The chain uses TRBV9 and TRBJ2-2; 7 nucleotides agree with TRBD2. The CDR3 is made up of 21 amino acids. Germline V CDR1 and CDR2: SGDLS, YYNGEE. The V segment lost 3 bases and the J segment 3 bases; nucleotides outside the gene matches: 23. The full variable domain, with the rest looked up from reference TRBV9 and TRBJ2-2, is DSGVTQTPKHLITATGQRVTLRCSPRSGDLSVYWYQQSLDQGLQFLIQYYNGEERAKGNILERFSAQQFPDLHSELNLSSLELGDSALYFCASSASLFAGAPPRYTGELFFGEGSRLTVL.

This rearrangement joins TRBV5-8 to TRBJ2-7, with 9 bases fitting TRBD2. CDR3 length: 15 amino acids. The trim removed 0 bases at V and 6 bases at J, leaving 7 bases unmatched. Germline CDR1 SGHTS, CDR2 YDEGEE. CDR3 sequence reads: CASSLGTSVSAEQYF. As DNA, the CDR3 is TGTGCCAGCAGCTTGGGGACTAGCGTGTCGGCCGAGCAGTACTTC.

The chain recombines TRBV19 with TRBJ1-2; 8 bases align to TRBD1. Per germline, CDR1 LNHDA and CDR2 SQIVND (reference sequence). The CDR3 extends over 16 amino acids. V shed 6 bases, J shed 1 base, and the junction held 10 bases outside the gene matches. The chain's CDR3 is CASSPATGGFNYGYTF. The CDR3 bases are TGTGCCAGTAGCCCCGCCACAGGGGGTTTTAACTATGGCTACACCTTC.

This chain uses TRBV7-2 with TRBJ2-5; 7 bases are a match to TRBD1. The J segment lost 9 bases and the V segment lost 1 base, leaving 8 bases of the junction unmatched. The germline V gene has CDR1 SGHTA and CDR2 FQGNSA. The CDR3 runs to 14 residues. The CDR3 sequence is CASSLDRGRSPQYF. In nucleotides, the CDR3 is TGTGCCAGCAGCTTAGACAGGGGACGCTCCCCCCAGTACTTC. The entire variable domain, with the rest obtained from reference TRBV7-2 and TRBJ2-5, is as follows: GAGVSQSPSNKVTEKGKDVELRCDPISGHTALYWYRQSLGQGLEFLIYFQGNSAPDKSGLPSDRFSAERTGGSVSTLTIQRTQQEDSAVYLCASSLDRGRSPQYFGPGTRLLVL.